The 23 T cell receptor beta chains reported below all come from one sample, sequenced in a study of human T cells and chemical hapten exposure. TCRdb re-derived calls from the RACE reads in MiXCR, one entry per CDR3 protein. Here the sample spans tens of thousands of distinct CDR3 sequences, about 9% being singletons. Time point indicated: patch test 1, 2 weeks after DPC sensitization. Treatment noted: therapeutic diphenylcyclopropenone sensitization with weekly scalp DPC. The sample consisted of whole blood, taken in connection with sensitization to the hapten diphenylcyclopropenone (DPC). Receptors originate from a woman between 35 and 50 years old with alopecia areata. Some clones in this sample may be carry-over from other donors' samples.

About this clonotype: A much larger clone differs by one base, so this may be a read error. The rearrangement uses TRBV7-6 and TRBJ2-3; D tentatively fits TRBD1 or TRBD2 (5 bases each). In germline, CDR1 is SGHVS, CDR2 FNYEAQ. This CDR3 has 14 residues. In DNA, the CDR3 is TGTCCCAGCAGCGTTGGGACGGAAGGGGATACGCAGTATTTT. Its translation is CPSSVGTEGDTQYF.

The sample holds many counts of this clonotype. The chain recombines TRBV3-1 with TRBJ2-7; 7 bases are a match to TRBD2. Germline loops: CDR1 LGHDT, CDR2 YNNKEL (reference sequence). The CDR3 loop spans 16 amino acids. Unmatched junction bases numbered 9, after V lost 0 bases and J lost 4 bases. The CDR3 DNA reads as TGTGCCAGCAGCCAAGAAATGGGACTACAATTTTACGAGCAGTACTTC. It translates to CASSQEMGLQFYEQYF.

This clonotype was seen ten or more times. The rearrangement links TRBV6-2 or TRBV6-3 to TRBJ1-5; D perhaps matches TRBD1 (6 bases). From germline, CDR1 is MNHEY and CDR2 SVGEGT. V dropped 7 bases and J dropped 4 bases, with 14 bases sitting between them. CDR3 size: 14 residues. CDR3 nucleotides: TGTGCCAGCATAGACAGGAGGGGAAATCAGCCCCAGCATTTT. Translation gives CASIDRRGNQPQHF.

This clonotype came up a few times. An end of the junction differs from the germline gene, which may be a read error. The CDR3, as DNA: TGTGCCAGCAGCATGGATAGCGGGGAGGCCAGCACAGATACGCGGTATTTT. Translation gives CASSMDSGEASTDTRYF. V and J are TRBV13 and TRBJ2-3, with 8 positions matching TRBD2. The germline V gene encodes CDR1 PRHDT and CDR2 FYEKMQ (reference sequence). The CDR3 is 17 residues long.

The chain is built from TRBV6-5 and TRBJ1-1; 8 nucleotides match TRBD1. CDR1 is MNHEY and CDR2 is SVGAGI in the germline V gene. The V and J ends lost 4 bases and 1 base, in that order; junction bases with no gene match: 2. The CDR3 has 14 amino acids. CDR3 amino acids: CASSFGTGNTEAFF. CDR3 in DNA: TGTGCCAGCAGTTTCGGGACAGGGAACACTGAAGCTTTCTTT.

This clonotype was recorded at least ten times. This rearrangement joins TRBV20-1 to TRBJ1-1; 8 bases are shared with TRBD1. CDR3 length: 15 amino acids. CDR1 and CDR2 (germline): DFQATT, SNEGSKA (reference sequence). J lost 3 bases, V lost 1 base, and 7 bases had no gene match. The CDR3: CSARGPGGLHTEAFF. In DNA, the CDR3 is TGCAGTGCTAGAGGGCCAGGGGGCCTGCACACTGAAGCTTTCTTT.

A few counts support this clonotype. The chain has TRBV6-4 and TRBJ2-3, with TRBD2 identical over 7 bases. The CDR3 totals 15 residues. Germline V CDR1 and CDR2: MRHNA, SNTAGT. The V gene end was trimmed by 3 bases and the J gene end by 0 bases; junction bases not matched to a gene: 3. The CDR3 coding sequence is TGTGCCAGCAGTGAGGCGGGGGAAAGCACAGATACGCAGTATTTT. Its translation: CASSEAGESTDTQYF.

This clonotype was counted many times. V usage is TRBV6-6 and J usage is TRBJ2-1; 7 positions match TRBD1. The CDR3 is 15 residues long. Germline-derived CDR1 and CDR2 are MNHNY and SVGAGI (reference sequence). V shed 6 bases, J shed 6 bases, and the junction held 11 bases outside the gene matches. CDR3 in amino acids: CASRLQGNGLNEQFF. The CDR3 DNA is TGTGCCAGCAGATTACAGGGGAACGGGCTCAATGAGCAGTTCTTC.

This clonotype was recorded many times. V and J are TRBV7-8 and TRBJ2-7; 12 bases agree with TRBD1. Germline V gene sequence: CDR1 SGHVS, CDR2 FQNEAQ. Trimming removed 5 bases from V and 4 bases from J; junction bases left unmatched: 3. This CDR3 is 14 amino acids long. CDR3 bases: TGTGCCAGCAGCGGGGGACAGGGGGCTTACGAGCAGTACTTC. Translation gives CASSGGQGAYEQYF.

Only a few counts were recorded for this clonotype. This chain joins TRBV20-1 and TRBJ1-1; unclear D gene. Trimming cost V 6 bases and J 11 bases, with 19 bases left between them. The CDR3 has 12 residues. Germline V gene lookup returns CDR1 DFQATT and CDR2 SNEGSKA (reference sequence). In DNA form, the CDR3 reads TGCAGTGCCGTCCTTATGGGAGCGAGGGCTTTCTTT. Translation: CSAVLMGARAFF.

This clonotype was observed a few times. The chain combines TRBV15 with TRBJ2-3, with 9 positions matching TRBD2. Germline lookup yields CDR1 LNHNV and CDR2 YYDKDF (reference sequence). The CDR3 is made up of 16 amino acids. V was clipped by 3 bases and J by 14 bases; unmatched bases: 18. The CDR3 loop is CATSRNPTTLSGGLYF. CDR3 DNA sequence: TGTGCCACCAGCAGGAACCCGACCACACTTAGCGGGGGATTGTATTTT. The entire variable domain, with the rest obtained from reference TRBV15 and TRBJ2-3, is as follows: DAMVIQNPRYQVTQFGKPVTLSCSQTLNHNVMYWYQQKSSQAPKLLFHYYDKDFNNEADTPDNFQSRRPNTSFCFLDIRSPGLGDTAMYLCATSRNPTTLSGGLYFGPGTRLTVL.

In its sample, this clonotype was seen many times. V usage is TRBV5-6 and J usage is TRBJ1-6, with 9 nucleotides matching TRBD1. This CDR3 has 17 residues. V was clipped by 6 bases and J by 13 bases; unmatched bases: 20. Germline CDR1 reads SGHDT; CDR2 reads YYEEEE. The CDR3 DNA sequence: TGTGCCAGCACCTTTGTAACAAGGGACAGGGCCGCGGCGCCCCTCCACTTT. It is translated as CASTFVTRDRAAAPLHF.

This clonotype was recorded at least ten times. The J gene is TRBJ2-2, the V gene TRBV5-8; 8 nucleotides agree with TRBD1. Germline lookup yields CDR1 SGHTS and CDR2 YDEGEE. The CDR3 length is 16 residues. V shed 1 base and J 5 bases; nucleotides not matched to a gene: 7. For the CDR3, the DNA is TGTGCCAGCAGCTTGTTTGAGACAGGGGTAACCGGGGAGCTGTTTTTT. As protein: CASSLFETGVTGELFF.

The table lists this clonotype with a count of one. The V call is TRBV7-2, the J call TRBJ1-2, with 7 bases lining up with TRBD1. Germline values: CDR1 SGHTA, CDR2 FQGNSA. V was clipped by 0 bases and J by 5 bases; unmatched bases: 6. There are 15 residues in the CDR3. The CDR3 sequence is CASSLAGDSPYGYTF. As DNA, the CDR3 is TGTGCCAGCAGCTTAGCAGGGGACAGCCCGTATGGCTACACCTTC.

CDR3: CASSQAVAADTQYF. The CDR3 DNA sequence: TGTGCCAGCAGCCAAGCAGTGGCGGCAGATACGCAGTATTTT. The genes are TRBV3-1 and TRBJ2-3; D is uncertain. V lost 1 base to trimming and J lost 4 bases, with 9 bases between them. Per the germline V gene, CDR1 is LGHDT and CDR2 is YNNKEL (reference sequence). This CDR3 contains 14 residues.

This clonotype was observed at least ten times. The chain carries TRBV4-1 and TRBJ1-4; TRBD1 might be the D (5 bases). This CDR3 contains 15 residues. Trimming stripped 4 bases from V and 7 bases from J, with 16 bases between. CDR1 is MGHRA and CDR2 is YSYEKL in the germline V gene. DNA of the CDR3: TGCGCCAGCAGCCCGACCGGGACCTGGCGTGAAAAACTGTTTTTT. It translates to CASSPTGTWREKLFF.

The table lists this clonotype with a few counts. The chain employs TRBV10-3 and TRBJ2-2; D is unresolved. This CDR3 comprises 11 residues. CDR1 ENHRY and CDR2 SYGVKD come from the germline V gene. Trimming shortened V by 8 bases and J by 5 bases, and 6 bases separated the two germline ends. In DNA form, the CDR3 reads TGTGCCATCGGACCTACCGGGGAGCTGTTTTTT. Encoded protein: CAIGPTGELFF.

This clonotype was observed many times. The chain recombines TRBV4-3 with TRBJ2-7; D is uncertain. The CDR3 runs 14 residues. V shed 0 bases and J shed 1 base, with 7 bases lying between them. CDR1 and CDR2 from the germline V gene are LGHNA and YSLEER. CDR3 residues: CASSQDTQSYEQYF. Here the CDR3 DNA reads TGCGCCAGCAGCCAAGATACCCAGTCCTACGAGCAGTACTTC.

This clonotype has a count of ten or more. The chain has TRBV20-1 and TRBJ1-1, with 7 bases matching TRBD1. The CDR3 is 14 residues long. J was trimmed by 3 bases and V by 1 base; bases with no gene match: 5. In germline, CDR1 is DFQATT, CDR2 SNEGSKA (reference sequence). The CDR3 reads CSARAIGTDTEAFF. The CDR3 DNA is TGCAGTGCTAGAGCTATCGGGACAGACACTGAAGCTTTCTTT.

Regarding this clonotype: Relative to the germline gene, one junction end is altered; a read error may explain this. This rearrangement joins TRBV28 to TRBJ2-2; D is unresolved. Germline CDR1 is MDHEN and CDR2 is SYDVKM. CDR3 length equals 15 residues. The CDR3 loop is CASSFSSFYTEELFF. CDR3 DNA: TGTGCCAGCAGTTTCTCCTCATTTTACACCGAGGAGCTGTTTTTT. Full variable domain (outside the CDR3, taken from reference TRBV28 and TRBJ2-2): DVKVTQSSRYLVKRTGEKVFLECVQDMDHENMFWYRQDPGLGLRLIYFSYDVKMKEKGDIPEGYSVSREKKERFSLILESASTNQTSMYLCASSFSSFYTEELFFGEGSRLTVL.

Many counts were recorded for this clonotype. CDR3 loop: CSARGPLPSGVSTDTQYF. CDR3 DNA sequence: TGCAGTGCTAGAGGCCCCCTCCCTAGCGGGGTTAGCACAGATACGCAGTATTTT. The genes are TRBV20-1 and TRBJ2-3, with 9 bases identical to TRBD2. The V gene end was trimmed by 1 base and the J gene end by 0 bases; junction bases not matched to a gene: 11. CDR1 and CDR2 (germline): DFQATT, SNEGSKA (reference sequence). CDR3 length: 18 amino acids.

The table lists this clonotype with many counts. The chain uses TRBV6-6 and TRBJ2-3, with a tentative D call TRBD2 (7 bases). From germline, CDR1 is MNHNY and CDR2 SVGAGI (reference sequence). V was cut by 0 bases and J by 1 base, with 11 bases left in between. The CDR3 is 16 amino acids. In nucleotides, the CDR3 is TGTGCCAGCAGTTACTCTGGGGGGGGGCGCACAGATACGCAGTATTTT. Translating it yields CASSYSGGGRTDTQYF.

This clonotype was observed at least ten times. This chain uses TRBV30 with TRBJ2-5; D is uncertain. This CDR3 is 16 amino acids long. The V and J ends lost 0 bases and 5 bases respectively, with 19 bases between them. CDR1 GTSNPN and CDR2 SVGIG come from the germline V gene (reference sequence). CDR3 amino acids: CAWSVPRRNFGETQYF. CDR3 DNA sequence: TGTGCCTGGAGTGTACCCCGGCGCAACTTCGGGGAGACCCAGTACTTC.